This TCR beta chain was obtained from a study of human T cells and chemical hapten exposure. At the level of the study: Sensitization applied 2% DPC to roughly 2 cm by roughly 2 cm of upper inner arm skin. Findings and caveats of the study: DPC sensitization left the count of TCRs above 1 in 1000 unchanged.

It was the library that attached unique molecular identifiers to individual cDNA molecules. TCRdb re-analysed the RACE reads in MiXCR, keeping a single row per CDR3 protein. Of about 84,000 distinct CDR3 sequences detected, roughly 10% appear once; the ten largest clones hold more than 3%. Note on this clonotype: Its specificity is unknown.

Time point specified: patch test 3, about 24 weeks after DPC sensitization. As to treatment: therapeutic diphenylcyclopropenone sensitization with weekly scalp DPC. The study extracted total RNA from unfractionated whole blood. Looked up from germline, CDR1 is SGHTA and CDR2 is FQGTGA. This CDR3 is 15 amino acids long. Germline trimming cut 5 bases from V and 3 bases from J; bases unmatched to any gene: 8. The starting material was whole blood, obtained in connection with sensitization to the hapten diphenylcyclopropenone (DPC). The clonotype originates from a woman between 50 and 59 years old with alopecia areata. Some clones in this sample may be carry-over from other donors' samples. The chain couples TRBV7-3 to TRBJ1-1; 8 bases line up with TRBD1. In DNA, the CDR3 is TGTGCCAGCAGCCTCTCCGCAGGGGGCCACACTGAAGCTTTCTTT. Protein sequence: CASSLSAGGHTEAFF.